There are a few counts of the clone carrying this T cell receptor beta chain. The sample is drawn from a study of CD8 T cells in ankylosing spondylitis. TCRdb used MiXCR to reprocess the 5' RACE reads, holding one entry per CDR3 protein. The sample holds about 360,000 distinct CDR3 sequences, 20% to 25% seen once. The CDR3 length is 16 residues. CDR1 MNHNS and CDR2 SASEGT come from the germline V gene. Trimming cost V 4 bases and J 1 base, with 16 bases left between them. The rearrangement uses TRBV6-1 and TRBJ1-2; no firm D call. This clonotype was obtained from a male donor with ankylosing spondylitis or in good health (not recorded which). Material: blood, either unsorted or a sorted T cell fraction (not recorded which). This CDR3 is CASSALRRGDNYGYTF. The CDR3 DNA reads as TGTGCCAGCAGTGCCCTCCGGAGAGGAGATAACTATGGCTACACCTTC.